This TCR beta chain was recorded in a study of blood T cells in healthy people across ages. Study-level results: A greater number of naive CD4+ cells and higher diversity distinguished long-lived donors from aged donors. In these data, TCR beta diversity tracked strongly with naive T cell percentage. Researchers said unsorted PBMCs prevented a conclusive naive versus antigen-experienced comparison.

Note on this clonotype: What it binds is unknown.

The V and J ends lost 3 bases and 4 bases respectively, with 12 bases between them. The CDR3 is 14 amino acids. Germline CDR1 and CDR2: MGHDK and SYGVNS. PCR was performed a second time for about 7 to 12 cycles using a sample-barcoded 5' primer and a J-beta primer mix. Through a template-switch adaptor with 12 random nucleotides, each cDNA molecule received a tag. TCRdb re-called the 5' RACE reads with MiXCR, one entry per CDR3 protein. The data show some 710,000 distinct CDR3 sequences, roughly 46% seen once. This chain uses TRBV25-1 with TRBJ1-2; D might be TRBD1 (6 bases). Sequencing was carried out using blood. The source is an older man in good health. The DNA for the CDR3 is TGTGCCAGCAGTGAGGGGGGGCCCCGCTATGGCTACACCTTC. Translating it yields CASSEGGPRYGYTF.